This T cell receptor (beta chain) was identified during a study of OX40 agonist ivuxolimab in advanced cancers. As for the study in general: At doses from 0.01 to 10 mg/kg, patients were given intravenous ivuxolimab every 2 weeks. The dose-escalation cohort was roughly 83% male, with a mean age of 60 years, ranging about 23 to 79. Study-wide results and caveats: CD4+ and CD8+ blood T cells expanded clonally by week 6 at 0.1 to 3.0 mg/kg. It was also the case that some nonresponders had low normalized T-cell clonal expansion.

This clone is a singleton in its sample. The antigen is not known. Profiling relied on immunoSEQ multiplex PCR, and the TCRdb table lists in-frame clones only, not all of them. The top ten hold about 8% of the sample, which has around 45,000 clones, roughly 90% seen once. The CDR3 length is 16 residues. CDR1 and CDR2 from the germline V gene are LNHDA and SQIVND (reference sequence). Trimming cost V 4 bases and J 7 bases; bases outside gene matches: 6. The receptor was derived from an adult with an advanced solid tumor such as melanoma, head and neck, liver or kidney cancer. The sequencing used CD4+ or CD8+ T cells sorted from blood, collected in a trial of the OX40 agonist ivuxolimab. The chain carries TRBV19 and TRBJ2-1; 14 bases line up with TRBD2. The CDR3: CASSNPGTSGRNEQFF. CDR3 sequence (DNA): TGTGCCAGTAGTAACCCCGGGACTAGCGGGAGAAATGAGCAGTTCTTC. Full variable domain (rest looked up from reference TRBV19 and TRBJ2-1): DGGITQSPKYLFRKEGQNVTLSCEQNLNHDAMYWYRQDPGQGLRLIYYSQIVNDFQKGDIAEGYSVSREKKESFPLTVTSAQKNPTAFYLCASSNPGTSGRNEQFFGPGTRLTVL.